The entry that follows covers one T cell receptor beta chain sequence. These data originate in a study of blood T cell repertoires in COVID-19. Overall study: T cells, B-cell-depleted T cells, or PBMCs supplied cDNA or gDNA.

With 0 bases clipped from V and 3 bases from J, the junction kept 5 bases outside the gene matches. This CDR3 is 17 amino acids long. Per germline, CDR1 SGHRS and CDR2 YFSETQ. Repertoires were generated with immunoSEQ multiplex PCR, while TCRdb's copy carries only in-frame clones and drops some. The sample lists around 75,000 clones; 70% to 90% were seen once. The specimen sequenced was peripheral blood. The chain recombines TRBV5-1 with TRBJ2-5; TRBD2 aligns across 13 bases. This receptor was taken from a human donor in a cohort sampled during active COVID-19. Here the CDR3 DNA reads TGCGCCAGCAGCTTGGCAACTAGCGGGAGGGGTGAAGAGACCCAGTACTTC. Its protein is CASSLATSGRGEETQYF.